This T cell receptor (beta chain) emerged from a study of shared T cell receptors in the human thymus (dated by TCRdb to the early 2020s). General notes on the study: The study examined how self-reactive, shared T-cell receptor alpha chains are generated in the human thymus.

The CDR3 holds 16 amino acids from the cysteine to the phenylalanine. The entry retains the CDR3 DNA only, 48 bases that are in frame from base 1. Per the germline V gene, SGHRS is the CDR1 and YFSETQ is the CDR2. Trimming leaves V shorter by 4 bases and J shorter by 4 bases, with the junction holding 7 bases beyond the gene matches. Note on this clone: The clone's antigen remains unknown. No much larger clonotype is one base removed from it; base qualities were not supplied.

The library was made by the immunoSEQ multiplex PCR assay. TCRdb carries this immuneACCESS record with in-frame sequences only. Its versions omit some clonotypes, under half of them owing to an unresolved V gene in the studies checked, with the rest unexplained. This sample holds some 660,000 clones; more than 70% were observed only once. 0.0094% of the sample is in the top ten clones. In addition, the sample was reused for a study of human thymus T cells. The other study reports the following: Donors were immunologically healthy infants undergoing open corrective cardiac surgery for congenital heart defects in Finland. Thymus tissue was obtained as surgical resects removed during corrective cardiac surgery. V and J gene segment usage appeared biased in both thymic and peripheral blood repertoires. According to the related research, thymic TCR repertoires were highly overlapping among unrelated individuals. The study used roughly 8 infant thymus samples plus four related peripheral blood samples to characterize TCR alpha and beta repertoires. The infant donors were about 6 to 244 days old, and the cohort included five to seven males and a couple of females. Thymocytes were freed from the tissue by mechanical means and kept at -70 degrees C as pellets of roughly 9-30 million cells. A QIAsymphony instrument was used to extract genomic DNA from frozen cell pellets. TCRB and TCRAD loci were amplified from a standardized quantity of quality-controlled genomic DNA using the immunoSEQ multiplex PCR assay. The amplicons covered the V(D)J region and were long enough to include the CDR3 and to identify the V and J genes. Amplicon sequencing was performed on an Illumina platform through the commercial immunoSEQ service. Primer bias and sequencing errors were corrected as previously described, and TCRAD and TCRB definitions were based on the IMGT database. immunoSEQ Analyzer 3.0 and VDJTools were used for repertoire analysis, which covered basic statistics, V/J segment usage, diversity estimates, rarefaction and pairwise overlap. To estimate diversity, the Chao1, ChaoE, Efron-Thisted, Shannon and inverse Simpson indices were applied, and diversity was also estimated on datasets down-sampled to the smallest sample. Repertoire overlap used strict matching of CDR3 nucleotide sequence, V gene and J gene, with Jaccard-based multidimensional scaling clustering. On average, thymus samples yielded roughly 770,000 unique TCRB clonotypes, whereas blood samples yielded approximately 90,000.

The sequence joins TRBV5-1 to TRBJ2-5; 13 bases in between match TRBD2. The TCR was taken from a boy under two years old with a congenital heart defect. Donor details come from another sample of the same person, matched by shared clones. The sample taken for sequencing was thymocytes. The base sequence is TGCGCCAGCAGCCCCGGACTAGCGGGGGAGGCAGAGACCCAGTACTTC. This codes for CASSPGLAGEAETQYF.